The 26 T cell receptor beta chains reported below all come from one sample, sequenced in a study of sequential checkpoint blockade in melanoma. Produced via immunoSEQ multiplex PCR; TCRdb's table is partial and in-frame only. Here the sample spans about 20,000 clones, approximately 85% being singletons. Sample treatment: randomized to nivolumab then ipilimumab (arm A) or the reverse (arm B). Sequencing used CD8+ T cells sorted from blood (inferred from file names), obtained from a patient given nivolumab and ipilimumab in sequence. These TCRs come from a human donor with melanoma.

The rearrangement uses TRBV2 and TRBJ1-2; the match to TRBD1 covers 8 bases. CDR3 length equals 15 residues. Trimming took 2 bases from V and 2 from J; bases not matched to a gene: 4. Germline-derived CDR1 and CDR2 are SNHLY and FYNNEI. For the CDR3, the DNA is TGTGCCAGCAGTGAATGGACAGGGAGGAACTATGGCTACACCTTC. Its protein product is CASSEWTGRNYGYTF.

This rearrangement joins TRBV7-8 to TRBJ2-3; no definite D call. CDR3 length: 14 residues. Germline CDR1 and CDR2: SGHVS and FQNEAQ. Trimming took off 1 base at V and 10 bases at J, with 15 bases between the two ends. DNA of the CDR3: TGTGCCAGCAGCTTAGGAATAGACACCCCGCCGCAGTATTTT. Encoded protein: CASSLGIDTPPQYF.

In this sample, this clone turned up once. The J gene is TRBJ2-5, the V gene TRBV29-1; TRBD1 matches 9 bases. The V segment lost 0 bases and the J segment 5 bases; nucleotides outside the gene matches: 16. The CDR3 consists of 18 residues. Looked up from germline, CDR1 is SQVTM and CDR2 is ANQGSEA. DNA of the CDR3: TGCAGCGTTGAAGACCCCCCAGGAGCCCCGGGACAGGGTGAGACCCAGTACTTC. It is translated as CSVEDPPGAPGQGETQYF.

This clone was seen once. The chain links TRBV4-1 to TRBJ2-5; no reliable D call. Near its end, the DNA agrees better with TRBJ2-7, so the J call may be wrong. CDR1 is MGHRA and CDR2 is YSYEKL in the germline V gene. The CDR3 has 13 residues. The CDR3 is CASSLAGEYEQYF. CDR3 coding DNA: TGCGCCAGCAGCTTAGCCGGAGAATACGAGCAGTACTTC.

This chain uses TRBV27 with TRBJ2-1; possibly TRBD1 for D (6 bases). CDR3 length equals 14 residues. Trimming removed 3 bases from V and 5 bases from J, with 11 bases in between. Germline CDR1 and CDR2: MNHEY and SMNVEV (reference sequence). The CDR3 bases are TGTGCCAGCAGTTTTAAGGACAGTAACAATGAGCAGTTCTTC. It is translated as CASSFKDSNNEQFF.

This clone was detected once. This chain links TRBV27 with TRBJ2-1; 8 nucleotides match TRBD2. V lost 5 bases to trimming and J lost 2 bases; unmatched junction nucleotides: 2. Germline V gives CDR1 MNHEY, CDR2 SMNVEV (reference sequence). This CDR3 contains 14 residues. This CDR3 reads CASSPGGAYNEQFF. In nucleotides, the CDR3 is TGTGCCAGCAGTCCCGGGGGGGCCTACAATGAGCAGTTCTTC.

About this clone: One end of the junction does not line up with germline, which may come from a read error. This CDR3 is also generated by other DNA sequences in the sample. V usage is TRBV4-2 and J usage is TRBJ2-7, with a weak D call TRBD1 (6 bases). This CDR3 has 15 residues. Germline loops: CDR1 LGHNA, CDR2 YNFKEQ. The CDR3 DNA reads TGTGCCAGTAGCCAAGGCAGGGGCCTAGCCTACGAGCAGTACTTC. This gives the protein CASSQGRGLAYEQYF.

The chain combines TRBV10-3 with TRBJ2-1; 8 bases match TRBD2. The germline V gene encodes CDR1 ENHRY and CDR2 SYGVKD. This CDR3 comprises 15 residues. J gave up 1 base and V 7 bases, and 6 bases lay outside the gene matches. CDR3 sequence (DNA): TGTGCCATCATTGATACTAGCGGATCCTACAATGAGCAGTTCTTC. It encodes CAIIDTSGSYNEQFF.

The CDR3 DNA follows: TGTGCCAGCAGCTTGAAGGGATGGGCTGGGAGAGAGCAGTACTTC. Its protein product is CASSLKGWAGREQYF. The rearrangement uses TRBV5-6 and TRBJ2-7, with D possibly being TRBD2 (5 bases). The CDR3 has 15 amino acids. Germline CDR1 is SGHDT and CDR2 is YYEEEE. V was shortened by 1 base and J by 7 bases, with 18 bases between the two germline ends. Complete variable domain (other parts from reference TRBV5-6 and TRBJ2-7): DAGVTQSPTHLIKTRGQQVTLRCSPKSGHDTVSWYQQALGQGPQFIFQYYEEEERQRGNFPDRFSGHQFPNYSSELNVNALLLGDSALYLCASSLKGWAGREQYFGPGTRLTVT.

The chain is built from TRBV4-1 and TRBJ2-3; unclear D gene. Germline V gene sequence: CDR1 MGHRA, CDR2 YSYEKL. This CDR3 has 15 residues. V dropped 0 bases and J dropped 3 bases, with 10 bases sitting between them. The DNA of the CDR3 is TGCGCCAGCAGCCAAGATTTTTCGGAGACAGATACGCAGTATTTT. The encoded protein is CASSQDFSETDTQYF.

This clone was detected a few times. This sample includes further DNA sequences coding for the same CDR3. The V call is TRBV9, the J call TRBJ2-1; 8 positions match TRBD2. Germline lookup yields CDR1 SGDLS and CDR2 YYNGEE. J was trimmed by 3 bases and V by 0 bases; bases with no gene match: 2. This CDR3 region has 15 residues. The CDR3 sequence is CASSVESGGYNEQFF. CDR3 in DNA: TGTGCCAGCAGCGTAGAAAGCGGGGGCTACAATGAGCAGTTCTTC.

The CDR3 DNA is TGTGCCAGCAGCGTAATTAGCGGGGTTTTCTTCTACGAGCAGTACTTC. This codes for CASSVISGVFFYEQYF. The V gene is TRBV7-9, the J gene TRBJ2-5; 8 bases align to TRBD2. The end of the DNA fits TRBJ2-7 better, so the J call may be wrong. Germline CDR1 is SEHNR and CDR2 is FQNEAQ (reference sequence). There are 16 residues in the CDR3.

This rearrangement joins TRBV4-3 to TRBJ2-7, with 8 bases that match TRBD1. CDR3 length: 18 residues. Looked up from germline, CDR1 is LGHNA and CDR2 is YSLEER. V was clipped by 3 bases and J by 2 bases; unmatched bases: 15. CDR3: CASSQGWGPTGVPYEQYF. CDR3 nucleotides: TGCGCCAGCAGCCAGGGATGGGGGCCGACAGGGGTCCCCTACGAGCAGTACTTC.

J is TRBJ1-6 and V is TRBV28; D might be TRBD1 (5 bases). Germline V gives CDR1 MDHEN, CDR2 SYDVKM. V was shortened by 2 bases and J by 2 bases, with 16 bases between the two germline ends. The CDR3 contains 18 residues. For the CDR3, the DNA is TGTGCCAGCAGTTTACCCGAATCAGGGCGCGCCTATAATTCACCCCTCCACTTT. This translates into CASSLPESGRAYNSPLHF.

CDR3 in amino acids: CASSLESEPGGETQYF. In DNA form, the CDR3 reads TGTGCCAGCAGCTTAGAGTCGGAACCTGGGGGGGAGACCCAGTACTTC. V gene TRBV7-2 combines with J gene TRBJ2-5; tentative D call: TRBD2 (6 bases). Trimming stripped 1 base from V and 5 bases from J, with 17 bases between. The CDR3 spans 16 residues. CDR1 is SGHTA, CDR2 FQGNSA, per germline.

This clone was recorded only once. The chain is built from TRBV7-9 and TRBJ2-7, with D maybe TRBD1 (6 bases). In germline, CDR1 is SEHNR, CDR2 FQNEAQ (reference sequence). The germline V and J ends were trimmed by 1 base and 2 bases, with 12 bases remaining between them. The CDR3 has 15 residues. This CDR3 reads CASSLDAGATYEQYV. CDR3 bases: TGTGCCAGCAGCTTAGACGCAGGGGCCACCTACGAGCAGTACGTC.

The chain links TRBV5-6 to TRBJ1-2, with 7 bases fitting TRBD1. J was trimmed by 6 bases and V by 0 bases; bases with no gene match: 8. This CDR3 comprises 15 residues. From germline, CDR1 is SGHDT and CDR2 YYEEEE. The CDR3 protein is CASSLVQGVVNGYTF. The DNA for the CDR3 is TGTGCCAGCAGCTTGGTCCAGGGGGTAGTAAATGGCTACACCTTC.

This rearrangement joins TRBV2 to TRBJ2-5; D is perhaps TRBD2 (6 bases). Between the trimmed V and J ends, which lost 7 bases and 5 bases, there was a span of 17 bases. The CDR3 consists of 14 residues. Germline loops: CDR1 SNHLY, CDR2 FYNNEI. CDR3 DNA sequence: TGTGCCAGCAAGGGAGGACCCCAGCTTGAGACCCAGTACTTC. Amino acids: CASKGGPQLETQYF.

This sequence joins TRBV9 and TRBJ2-5, with TRBD2 matching 10 bases. V lost 5 bases, J lost 1 base, and 2 bases stayed unmatched. This CDR3 comprises 14 residues. Germline V CDR1 and CDR2: SGDLS, YYNGEE. The DNA for the CDR3 is TGTGCCAGCAGTTCTAGCGGGGGCCAAGAGACCCAGTACTTC. This codes for CASSSSGGQETQYF. Complete variable domain (other parts from reference TRBV9 and TRBJ2-5): DSGVTQTPKHLITATGQRVTLRCSPRSGDLSVYWYQQSLDQGLQFLIQYYNGEERAKGNILERFSAQQFPDLHSELNLSSLELGDSALYFCASSSSGGQETQYFGPGTRLLVL.

The CDR3 loop reads CASSGGLGNQPQHF. The CDR3 coding sequence is TGTGCCAGCAGCGGTGGCCTGGGCAATCAGCCCCAGCATTTT. The rearrangement joins TRBV11-2 to TRBJ1-5; D is ambiguous. The V and J ends lost 5 bases and 2 bases respectively, with 10 bases between them. The CDR3 consists of 14 residues. CDR1 is SGHAT, CDR2 FQNNGV, per germline.

The rearrangement joins TRBV2 to TRBJ1-2; perhaps TRBD1 as D (6 bases). The germline V gene encodes CDR1 SNHLY and CDR2 FYNNEI. V was cut by 5 bases and J by 8 bases, with 27 bases left in between. CDR3 length equals 17 residues. This chain's CDR3 is CASSLDGEQGIEDGYTF. The DNA of the CDR3 is TGTGCCAGCAGTCTAGATGGCGAACAGGGAATAGAAGACGGCTACACCTTC.

The V gene is TRBV27, the J gene TRBJ2-1, with D unresolved. The germline V gene encodes CDR1 MNHEY and CDR2 SMNVEV (reference sequence). V was trimmed by 3 bases and J by 1 base, leaving 4 bases between them. This CDR3 comprises 13 residues. CDR3 nucleotide sequence: TGTGCCAGCAGTTTCGGGTCCTACAATGAGCAGTTCTTC. Translating it yields CASSFGSYNEQFF.

The chain combines TRBV19 with TRBJ2-7; TRBD1 aligns across 8 bases. Losses at the gene ends were 5 bases for V and 4 bases for J; bases not matched to a gene: 7. The CDR3 runs 14 residues. Per the germline V gene, CDR1 is LNHDA and CDR2 is SQIVND (reference sequence). DNA for the CDR3: TGTGCCAGTAGTTTACTTGGACAGGGATACGAGCAGTACTTC. Protein product: CASSLLGQGYEQYF.

In the case of this clone: This sample includes further DNA sequences coding for the same CDR3. The gene calls are TRBV15 and TRBJ1-1; D is undetermined. The CDR3 runs 14 residues. V was trimmed by 0 bases and J by 1 base, leaving 6 bases between them. Germline V gene sequence: CDR1 LNHNV, CDR2 YYDKDF (reference sequence). CDR3 coding DNA: TGTGCCACCAGCAGAGATCGGGGGAACACTGAAGCTTTCTTT. Its translation is CATSRDRGNTEAFF.

V gene TRBV12-5 combines with J gene TRBJ1-2; tentatively, D is TRBD1 (5 bases). The CDR3 is 16 amino acids. Trimming cost V 4 bases and J 0 bases, with 15 bases left between them. CDR1 is LGHNT, CDR2 FRNRAP, per germline. CDR3 DNA: TGTGCTAGTGGTTCCGATACCGACAGAGCTAACTATGGCTACACCTTC. It translates to CASGSDTDRANYGYTF. Full variable domain (remainder filled in from reference TRBV12-5 and TRBJ1-2): DARVTQTPRHKVTEMGQEVTMRCQPILGHNTVFWYRQTMMQGLELLAYFRNRAPLDDSGMPKDRFSAEMPDATLATLKIQPSEPRDSAVYFCASGSDTDRANYGYTFGSGTRLTVV.

The chain joins TRBV29-1 to TRBJ1-1; TRBD1 agrees at 8 bases. Germline assignment: CDR1 SQVTM and CDR2 ANQGSEA. The CDR3 is 13 amino acids. V trimming: 6 bases; J trimming: 3 bases; junction bases outside the gene matches: 6. As DNA, the CDR3 is TGCAGCGTCTACAGGGGGGACTACACTGAAGCTTTCTTT. Protein: CSVYRGDYTEAFF.